Included here is one TCR beta chain sequence, with context. This clonotype has just a few counts. Its antigen is still unknown. Base quality data are lacking; no much larger clone is found one base away. This sample was included in a study of human T cells and chemical hapten exposure (dated by TCRdb to 2020 to 2023). Describing the broader study: For sensitization, 2% DPC in acetone was applied to a 2 cm by 2 cm area of upper inner arm skin. Blood for TCR sequencing was provided by twenty-nine alopecia patients at one to four time points (pre-sensitization, 2, 6 and 24 weeks). Patient blood was sampled pre-sensitization (week 0) and at 2, 6 and about 24 weeks after DPC sensitization. Throughout the roughly 24-week study period, patients were also given weekly therapeutic DPC doses on the scalp. The patient cohort, mostly female, included alopecia areata with under or over 50% scalp involvement, alopecia totalis and alopecia universalis. In alopecia patients, the study followed how the peripheral blood TCR repertoire changed in vivo over primary and secondary sensitization to diphenylcyclopropenone (DPC), a hapten. The libraries were sequenced as a pool, and the TCR yield per sample differed mostly because of small variations in library volumes within the pool. Patch testing was done on the upper back using Finn chambers containing 0.01% DPC, and results were scored after 6 days according to International Contact Dermatitis Research Group standards. Broad study findings and their caveats: The number of TCRs above 1 in 1000 frequency did not change with DPC sensitization; there was no evidence of global repertoire structure alterations. Alopecia, a presumed autoimmune disease, was present in all patients, so the immune response of the patients might differ from that of healthy individuals. Patch test score correlated positively with the number of PT1 expanded TCRs, reaching significance at thresholds 8, 16 and 32 but not at 4. Expanded TCRs formed significantly more large CDR3 similarity clusters than pre-sensitization or healthy control sets, consistent with antigen-driven responses. Repeated subsampling changed both the strength of the expansion versus patch-test correlation and the threshold at which that correlation became significant.

The CDR3 starts with the cysteine, ends with the phenylalanine, and has 14 residues. The retained sequence is limited to the CDR3, 42 bases, with the frame set at the first base. Unmatched junction bases come to 7, with V trimmed by 3 bases and J by 7 bases. CDR1 and CDR2 were assigned from the germline V gene as MDHEN and SYDVKM. Preparation of the library involved RACE. The data were produced on a NextSeq 500. During library preparation, unique molecular identifiers were attached to individual cDNA molecules so that TCRs could be counted quantitatively and reproducibly. Both TCR alpha and TCR beta chains were sequenced from each blood RNA sample. As for the authors' bioinformatics: A median of roughly 100,000 TCRs per sample was observed, with a range of about 23,224 to 690,600. V, J and CDR3 annotation of the TCR reads was carried out using the Decombinator software suite. For PS versus PT1 abundance plots, all samples were subsampled to the same number of TCRs (28,000). Expanded TCRs were defined as absent before sensitization and observed at least eight times at the 2-week time point. TCRdb reanalyzed the raw reads on its own, using fastp at Q25 for trimming and MiXCR for clone calling, and kept in-frame beta chains. Rows are combined by CDR3 protein, so each entry shows the most common genes and DNA. The V and J calls, along with clone size, are taken from TCRdb and not from the paper's own processing. This sample holds around 120,000 distinct CDR3 sequences; about an eighth were observed only once. The ten largest make up about 1.4% of the sample.

The time point label of this sample denotes: patch test 1, 2 weeks after DPC sensitization. Explained via the paper, the treatment or condition label denotes: therapeutic diphenylcyclopropenone sensitization with weekly scalp DPC. Blood at each patch-test visit was drawn before the patch test was applied. Patients were eligible if aged 18 to 70, diagnosed with alopecia and judged suitable for DPC therapy, and pregnant patients were excluded. Total RNA was isolated from unfractionated whole blood collected in Tempus Blood RNA tubes. The sequencing here drew on whole blood, taken in connection with sensitization to the hapten diphenylcyclopropenone (DPC). This clonotype was sampled from a woman between 45 and 65 years old with alopecia areata. Some clones in this sample may be carry-over from other donors' samples. This chain joins TRBV28 to TRBJ2-7; 9 central nucleotides agree with TRBD1. This receptor has the CDR3 CASSFGDRVGEQYF. The sequence in DNA is TGTGCCAGCAGTTTCGGGGACAGGGTCGGGGAGCAGTACTTC. With the portions outside the CDR3 filled from the reference TRBV28 and TRBJ2-7 genes, the complete variable region becomes DVKVTQSSRYLVKRTGEKVFLECVQDMDHENMFWYRQDPGLGLRLIYFSYDVKMKEKGDIPEGYSVSREKKERFSLILESASTNQTSMYLCASSFGDRVGEQYFGPGTRLTVT.